Each of the 30 T cell receptor beta chains below was sequenced from the same sample in a study of Graves' ophthalmopathy and Graves' hyperthyroidism. The TCR beta CDR3 regions underwent amplification from RNA transcripts. RT-PCR with HTBI primers came first, then second-round multiplex PCR. MiXCR, applied by TCRdb to the multiplex PCR reads, yields one record per CDR3 protein. The table shows 300,000 to 400,000 distinct CDR3 sequences, with 17% occurring only once. The sequencing sample was made of peripheral blood. Receptors were obtained from an adult woman with stable Graves' hyperthyroidism.

This clonotype has ten or more counts. CDR3 protein: CASSLVRHDPKARYEQYF. The CDR3 nucleotides are TGTGCCAGCAGCTTAGTGCGCCACGATCCTAAGGCGCGTTACGAGCAGTACTTC. This rearrangement joins TRBV7-9 to TRBJ2-7, with D hard to call. The V gene's germline CDR1 is SEHNR and CDR2 FQNEAQ (reference sequence). Deletions cut 1 base from V and 4 bases from J, with 23 bases between. The CDR3 spans 18 residues. The full variable domain, with the rest looked up from reference TRBV7-9 and TRBJ2-7, is DTGVSQNPRHKITKRGQNVTFRCDPISEHNRLYWYRQTLGQGPEFLTYFQNEAQLEKSRLLSDRFSAERPKGSFSTLEIQRTEQGDSAMYLCASSLVRHDPKARYEQYFGPGTRLTVT.

This clonotype was counted at least ten times. The J gene is TRBJ1-1, the V gene TRBV30; D remains ambiguous. CDR1 and CDR2 from the germline V gene are GTSNPN and SVGIG (reference sequence). V lost 2 bases to trimming and J lost 2 bases, with 9 bases between them. The CDR3 extends over 13 amino acids. CDR3 bases: TGTGCCTGGAGTAAACAGAGAAACACTGAAGCTTTCTTT. This encodes CAWSKQRNTEAFF. The complete variable domain, with remaining parts taken from reference TRBV30 and TRBJ1-1, reads SQTIHQWPATLVQPVGSPLSLECTVEGTSNPNLYWYRQAAGRGLQLLFYSVGIGQISSEVPQNLSASRPQDRQFILSSKKLLLSDSGFYLCAWSKQRNTEAFFGQGTRLTVV.

This clonotype was seen at least ten times. V usage is TRBV5-1 and J usage is TRBJ2-6, with 8 bases lining up with TRBD1. CDR1 and CDR2 (germline): SGHRS, YFSETQ. V was pared by 7 bases and J by 1 base, with 4 bases of the junction left unmatched. This CDR3 region has 15 residues. CDR3 coding DNA: TGCGCCAGCCGCAGGGGGCTTTCTGGGGCCAACGTCCTGACTTTC. Amino acid sequence: CASRRGLSGANVLTF.

The chain couples TRBV27 to TRBJ1-1; 7 nucleotides line up with TRBD1. CDR1 and CDR2 from the germline V gene are MNHEY and SMNVEV (reference sequence). Trimming at V came to 8 bases and at J to 10 bases, leaving 7 bases not matched to a gene. The CDR3 spans 11 residues. CDR3 region: CASEKGQRAFF. The CDR3 DNA sequence: TGTGCCAGCGAAAAGGGACAGAGAGCTTTCTTT.

This clonotype has ten or more counts. The chain links TRBV29-1 to TRBJ2-7; 10 positions match TRBD1. Per germline, CDR1 SQVTM and CDR2 ANQGSEA. The CDR3 extends over 14 amino acids. V dropped 6 bases and J dropped 0; count of bases not matched to a gene: 5. The CDR3 here is CSVETGGTSYEQYF. DNA for the CDR3: TGCAGCGTAGAGACAGGGGGCACCTCCTACGAGCAGTACTTC.

This clonotype was seen repeatedly, ten times or more. The chain is built from TRBV28 and TRBJ1-2, with D possibly matching TRBD1 (5 bases). Per the germline V gene, CDR1 is MDHEN and CDR2 is SYDVKM. Trimming took off 3 bases at V and 7 bases at J, with 9 bases between the two ends. The CDR3 loop spans 12 amino acids. CDR3 DNA sequence: TGTGCCAGCAGTTTGGGGGTTGGTGGCTACACCTTC. This translates into CASSLGVGGYTF.

This clonotype was counted many times. V gene TRBV12-3 or TRBV12-4 combines with J gene TRBJ1-1, with TRBD1 matching over 9 bases. The V gene end was trimmed by 3 bases and the J gene end by 1 base; junction bases not matched to a gene: 6. CDR3 length: 16 residues. DNA for the CDR3: TGTGCCAGCAGTTTGAGAACAGGGGGCGAGAACACTGAAGCTTTCTTT. This sequence encodes CASSLRTGGENTEAFF.

In this sample, this clonotype turned up many times. J is TRBJ2-7 and V is TRBV14, with a weak D call TRBD2 (5 bases). CDR1 SGHDN and CDR2 FVKESK come from the germline V gene. This CDR3 comprises 13 residues. V lost 0 bases and J 7 bases, leaving 10 bases between the germline ends. The CDR3 region is CASSQDPRGEQYF. The CDR3 DNA reads as TGTGCCAGCAGCCAAGACCCTCGCGGGGAGCAGTACTTC. Complete variable domain (other parts from reference TRBV14 and TRBJ2-7): EAGVTQFPSHSVIEKGQTVTLRCDPISGHDNLYWYRRVMGKEIKFLLHFVKESKQDESGMPNNRFLAERTGGTYSTLKVQPAELEDSGVYFCASSQDPRGEQYFGPGTRLTVT.

This clonotype was detected only a few times. The chain recombines TRBV20-1 with TRBJ2-7, with 10 bases identical to TRBD2. CDR1 DFQATT and CDR2 SNEGSKA come from the germline V gene (reference sequence). With 5 bases clipped from V and 3 bases from J, the junction kept 4 bases outside the gene matches. This CDR3 comprises 13 residues. The CDR3 nucleotides are TGCAGTGCTTTACTAGCGGGATTCTACGAGCAGTACTTC. This encodes CSALLAGFYEQYF.

Many counts were recorded for this clonotype. This sequence joins TRBV9 and TRBJ1-5; maybe TRBD1 (5 bases). V dropped 3 bases and J dropped 3 bases, with 10 bases sitting between them. CDR1 SGDLS and CDR2 YYNGEE come from the germline V gene. CDR3 size: 14 residues. The CDR3 region has the DNA TGTGCCAGCAGCGCAATCAGGGTCAATCAGCCCCAGCATTTT. As protein: CASSAIRVNQPQHF.

This clonotype was picked up a small number of times. This chain joins TRBV5-1 and TRBJ2-3; D possibly matches TRBD1 or TRBD2 (7 bases each). The CDR3 extends over 16 amino acids. Germline assignment: CDR1 SGHRS and CDR2 YFSETQ. The V and J ends lost 7 bases and 1 base respectively, with 19 bases between them. As DNA, the CDR3 is TGCGCCAGCGCTCCAGGGGGGGCGAGTGGCACAGATACGCAGTATTTT. Its translation: CASAPGGASGTDTQYF.

The table lists this clonotype with many counts. The genes are TRBV2 and TRBJ2-7; D is ambiguous. CDR1 and CDR2 (germline): SNHLY, FYNNEI. Trimming removed 8 bases at V and 3 bases at J, with 17 bases between. The CDR3 has 14 residues. The CDR3 bases are TGTGCCAGCTCTTACCCCAGGAAGCACTACGAGCAGTACTTC. Translating it yields CASSYPRKHYEQYF.

As concerns this clonotype: A read error may explain this, as a much larger clone is one base away. V is TRBV6-1 and J is TRBJ1-1; D gene unclear. Germline V gives CDR1 MNHNS, CDR2 SASEGT. The CDR3 extends over 11 amino acids. CDR3 bases: TGTGCCAGCAGTCATTACACTGAAGCTTGCTTT. Translating gives CASSHYTEACF.

This clonotype was observed a few times. The chain links TRBV24-1 to TRBJ2-2; 11 positions agree with TRBD1. This CDR3 has 15 amino acids. Looked up from germline, CDR1 is KGHDR and CDR2 is SFDVKD. The V segment lost 7 bases and the J segment 2 bases; nucleotides outside the gene matches: 2. CDR3 sequence: CATRGTGGNTGELFF. The CDR3 bases are TGTGCCACCAGGGGGACAGGGGGAAACACCGGGGAGCTGTTTTTT.

Points on this clonotype: Germline is not matched at one junction end, which may reflect a read error. The rearrangement uses TRBV28 and TRBJ2-5; D call uncertain. This CDR3 is built from 13 residues. Germline V gives CDR1 MDHEN, CDR2 SYDVKM. CDR3 sequence reads: CGSSPGLPRTRYF. CDR3 DNA: TGTGGCAGCAGTCCGGGTCTCCCAAGGACCCGGTACTTC.

Many counts were recorded for this clonotype. The V and J genes are TRBV7-2 and TRBJ1-2; 7 bases are a match to TRBD1. V shed 5 bases and J 6 bases; nucleotides not matched to a gene: 6. Germline assignment: CDR1 SGHTA and CDR2 FQGNSA. The CDR3 is made up of 13 amino acids. The CDR3 loop is CASSTDRVHGYTF. In DNA form, the CDR3 reads TGTGCCAGCAGCACAGACAGGGTACATGGCTACACCTTC.

This clonotype appeared a few times. The rearrangement uses TRBV6-5 and TRBJ2-7, with 8 nucleotides matching TRBD1. There are 15 residues in the CDR3. Germline trimming cut 4 bases from V and 0 bases from J; bases unmatched to any gene: 5. Germline V CDR1 and CDR2: MNHEY, SVGAGI. CDR3 protein: CASSSPGTGSYEQYF. As DNA, the CDR3 is TGTGCCAGCAGTTCCCCCGGGACAGGCTCCTACGAGCAGTACTTC.

At least ten counts were recorded for this clonotype. The J gene is TRBJ1-2, the V gene TRBV19, with D possibly TRBD1 on 5 matching bases. Germline V gene sequence: CDR1 LNHDA, CDR2 SQIVND (reference sequence). This CDR3 has 17 residues. V dropped 9 bases and J dropped 4 bases, with 27 bases sitting between them. The CDR3 loop is CASIPVAGPSLPYGYTF. The CDR3 coding sequence is TGTGCCAGCATCCCTGTGGCGGGACCATCCCTCCCCTATGGCTACACCTTC.

This clonotype was counted many times. This rearrangement joins TRBV28 to TRBJ2-6; D ambiguous. In germline, CDR1 is MDHEN, CDR2 SYDVKM. The ends were cut back, 8 bases at V and 0 bases at J, with 8 bases in the middle. The CDR3 is made up of 14 amino acids. The CDR3 region is CASESGSGANVLTF. CDR3 bases: TGTGCCAGCGAGTCGGGCTCTGGGGCCAACGTCCTGACTTTC.

This clonotype was counted ten times or more. The chain is built from TRBV28 and TRBJ2-5; D is possibly TRBD1 (6 bases). V lost 3 bases to trimming and J lost 7 bases, with 9 bases between them. This CDR3 spans 12 amino acids. Germline CDR1 reads MDHEN; CDR2 reads SYDVKM. The CDR3 sequence is CASSFRGGTQYF. CDR3 sequence (DNA): TGTGCCAGCAGTTTCCGAGGGGGGACCCAGTACTTC.

This clonotype was counted many times. The V and J genes are TRBV6-2 or TRBV6-3 and TRBJ2-7, with TRBD2 matching 11 bases. Looked up from germline, CDR1 is MNHEY and CDR2 is SVGEGT. Trimming at V came to 0 bases and at J to 5 bases, leaving 6 bases not matched to a gene. The CDR3 is 16 residues long. The CDR3 is CASSYSVALAGDEQYF. For the CDR3, the DNA is TGTGCCAGCAGTTACTCGGTGGCACTAGCGGGAGACGAGCAGTACTTC.

This clonotype was picked up a small number of times. The chain couples TRBV6-2 or TRBV6-3 to TRBJ2-2; no clear D. The CDR3 loop spans 16 amino acids. Germline V lookup: CDR1 MNHEY, CDR2 SVGEGT. V gave up 0 bases and J gave up 2 bases, with 10 bases separating them. This CDR3 reads CASSYSIQPNTGELFF. CDR3 in DNA: TGTGCCAGCAGTTACTCGATTCAGCCCAACACCGGGGAGCTGTTTTTT.

This clonotype appeared many times. The CDR3 DNA reads TGTGCCAGCTTGAGCCGAGGAGCGGGAGGGCTTTACGAGCAGTACTTC. Its translation is CASLSRGAGGLYEQYF. This chain joins TRBV28 and TRBJ2-7; 10 positions match TRBD2. Germline V gene sequence: CDR1 MDHEN, CDR2 SYDVKM. The V and J ends lost 8 bases and 4 bases, in that order; junction bases with no gene match: 14. This CDR3 spans 16 amino acids.

Ten or more counts support this clonotype. CDR3 residues: CASSGTGGSNSPLHF. The CDR3 nucleotides read TGTGCCAGCAGCGGGACAGGGGGCAGTAATTCACCCCTCCACTTT. The chain recombines TRBV7-9 with TRBJ1-6, with 12 bases matching TRBD1. Germline CDR1 and CDR2: SEHNR and FQNEAQ (reference sequence). The CDR3 covers 15 residues. V shed 5 bases, J shed 6 bases, and the junction held 2 bases outside the gene matches.

This clonotype was observed many times. The chain joins TRBV28 to TRBJ1-5; D gene unclear. Per germline, CDR1 MDHEN and CDR2 SYDVKM. The CDR3 runs 15 residues. V shed 10 bases and J shed 3 bases, with 19 bases lying between them. The CDR3 sequence: CATLRPDTPNQPQHF. The DNA of the CDR3 is TGTGCCACCCTTCGTCCCGACACCCCCAATCAGCCCCAGCATTTT.

Concerning this clonotype itself: A junction boundary mismatches the germline segment, possibly from a read error. The rearrangement joins TRBV28 to TRBJ1-2; D is unclear. Per germline, CDR1 MDHEN and CDR2 SYDVKM. There are 14 residues in the CDR3. CDR3 residues: CASSYRNEYYGYTF. The DNA for the CDR3 is TGTGCCAGCAGTTACCGGAATGAATACTATGGTTACACCTTC.

Many counts were recorded for this clonotype. V gene TRBV27 combines with J gene TRBJ2-2; maybe TRBD2 (6 bases). The length of the CDR3 is 16 residues. CDR1 is MNHEY, CDR2 SMNVEV, per germline (reference sequence). Trimming stripped 0 bases from V and 7 bases from J, with 15 bases between. DNA for the CDR3: TGTGCCAGCAGTTTATCATTTGGGTGGGGAGGCGGGGAGCTGTTTTTT. Translated, it gives CASSLSFGWGGGELFF.

There are a few counts of this clonotype. Possible read error: a much larger clone is one base away. This chain links TRBV10-1 with TRBJ2-5, with 10 bases matching TRBD1. This CDR3 contains 13 residues. Germline lookup yields CDR1 WNHNN and CDR2 SYGVQD (reference sequence). V was pared by 4 bases and J by 8 bases, with 4 bases of the junction left unmatched. This CDR3 reads CASSGTGGDTQYF. The CDR3 coding sequence is TGCGCCAGCAGTGGGACAGGGGGAGATACCCAGTACTTC.

This clonotype has a count of ten or more. This chain uses TRBV20-1 with TRBJ1-5; 9 nucleotides agree with TRBD1. The V gene end was trimmed by 2 bases and the J gene end by 7 bases; junction bases not matched to a gene: 6. This CDR3 contains 14 residues. The germline V gene encodes CDR1 DFQATT and CDR2 SNEGSKA (reference sequence). The CDR3 bases are TGCAGTGCTAGACCGGGACAGGGAGGCCAGCCCCAGCATTTT. The encoded protein is CSARPGQGGQPQHF.

The chain carries TRBV2 and TRBJ1-1; 7 positions agree with TRBD1. This CDR3 is built from 11 residues. Germline assignment: CDR1 SNHLY and CDR2 FYNNEI. The ends lost 7 bases at V and 7 bases at J; junction bases unmatched: 3. DNA for the CDR3: TGTGCCAGCACGACAGGGTTTGAAGCTTTCTTT. Translating gives CASTTGFEAFF.